This T cell receptor beta chain derives from a study of blood T cell repertoires in COVID-19. Study-wide background: COVID-19 samples collected from the United States, Italy and Spain covered acute and convalescent phases. T cells, B-cell-depleted T cells, or PBMCs provided the cDNA or gDNA that served as material.

V was trimmed by 3 bases and J by 2 bases, leaving 4 bases between them. CDR3 length equals 12 residues. CDR1 and CDR2 (germline): SGDLS, YYNGEE. TCRdb keeps only in-frame clones here, not all; method: immunoSEQ multiplex PCR. The profile shows roughly 73,000 clones, roughly three quarters of them singletons. Material for sequencing was peripheral blood. V usage is TRBV9 and J usage is TRBJ2-3; D remains unclear. This sequence originates from a man aged 70 or older with acute or convalescent COVID-19. The CDR3 coding sequence is TGTGCCAGCAGCGGTTACACAGATACGCAGTATTTT. Protein sequence: CASSGYTDTQYF.